This T cell receptor (beta chain) was identified during a study of T cell responses to AZD1222 COVID-19 vaccine. Study-level findings and limits: Seropositive status at baseline applied to only a handful of AZD1222 recipients. Donors, mostly white British, included more females; clonal diversity was possibly underestimated.

Germline V gives CDR1 MDHEN, CDR2 SYDVKM. The CDR3 runs 11 residues. Between the trimmed V and J ends, which lost 8 bases and 10 bases, there was a span of 12 bases. For this clone: Its antigen is as yet unknown.

Some clones are missing from TCRdb's copy, which holds only in-frame ones; the method was immunoSEQ multiplex PCR. The repertoire holds more than 150,000 clones, with 85% to 95% as singletons. The chain recombines TRBV28 with TRBJ2-1; D remains ambiguous. This sequence was found in an adult who received the AZD1222 COVID-19 vaccine. The sample here was peripheral blood, taken 28 days after the second AZD1222 dose. The CDR3 loop reads CASALLAEQFF. The CDR3 region has the DNA TGTGCCAGCGCCCTTTTGGCAGAGCAGTTCTTC.